The text below deals with one T cell receptor beta chain. Its antigen is as yet unknown. This sample stems from a study of blood T cells in healthy people across ages. Study outcomes and limitations: Significant beta diversity loss was already apparent by age roughly 43, declining roughly linearly. It was the long-lived donors that had more naive CD4+ cells and higher diversity than aged donors.

Healthy individuals of Caucasian origin from Russia, aged roughly 6 to 95, served as donors. This CDR3 is 15 amino acids long. Looked up from germline, CDR1 is MDHEN and CDR2 is SYDVKM. The V end was cut by 5 bases, the J end by 2 bases, with 15 bases between. The authors ran a second PCR of about 6 to 11 cycles using a sample-barcoded 5' primer and a J-beta primer mix. Every individual sample yielded 2.5 million or more paired-end reads (each containing CDR3). TCRdb called the 5' RACE reads again in MiXCR, with one record for every CDR3 protein. The sample yields 1.5 million to 2 million distinct CDR3 sequences, roughly 49% seen once.

The clonotype was recovered from a middle-aged woman in good health. Sequenced material: blood. The gene calls are TRBV28 and TRBJ1-2; D is unclear. Here the CDR3 DNA reads TGTGCCAGCAGTCAACCCAGTAGTGCCAACTATGGCTACACCTTC. The encoded protein is CASSQPSSANYGYTF.